These 19 T cell receptor beta chains originate from one sample sequenced in a study of blood T cell repertoires in COVID-19. The repertoire was sequenced with immunoSEQ multiplex PCR; TCRdb's copy has only in-frame clones and lacks some. The sample includes some 250,000 clones, around 82% of them seen just once. What was sequenced was peripheral blood. These receptors all come from a man aged 40-49 years with active or convalescent COVID-19.

The gene calls are TRBV4-1 and TRBJ2-1, with 8 nucleotides matching TRBD2. The CDR3 length is 16 residues. The V gene's germline CDR1 is MGHRA and CDR2 YSYEKL. V was pared by 4 bases and J by 0 bases, with 5 bases of the junction left unmatched. The CDR3 spells CASSRETSGSYNEQFF. The CDR3 DNA sequence: TGCGCCAGCAGCCGGGAAACTAGCGGCTCCTACAATGAGCAGTTCTTC.

The chain couples TRBV6-6 to TRBJ1-2, with D hard to call. This CDR3 is 15 amino acids long. In germline, CDR1 is MNHNY, CDR2 SVGAGI (reference sequence). V was shortened by 0 bases and J by 6 bases, with 14 bases between the two germline ends. This CDR3 reads CASSYSGSSLDGYTF. The CDR3 bases are TGTGCCAGCAGTTACTCGGGCAGTAGTTTGGATGGCTACACCTTC.

The gene calls are TRBV2 and TRBJ1-4; TRBD1 matches at 10 bases. The CDR3 is 18 amino acids. The V gene's germline CDR1 is SNHLY and CDR2 FYNNEI. The ends lost 2 bases at V and 3 bases at J; junction bases unmatched: 9. CDR3 residues: CASSELGTGVLANEKLFF. CDR3 nucleotides: TGTGCCAGCAGTGAACTCGGGACAGGGGTATTGGCTAATGAAAAACTGTTTTTT.

This clone was recorded once. The chain recombines TRBV4-3 with TRBJ2-1, with 9 bases matching TRBD2. V lost 5 bases and J lost 4; bases outside the gene matches: 6. The germline gives CDR1 LGHNA, CDR2 YSLEER. The CDR3 spans 15 residues. The DNA of the CDR3 is TGCGCCAGCAGCGGTGGGACTAGCCGGTACAATGAGCAGTTCTTC. Translating gives CASSGGTSRYNEQFF.

There are a few counts of this clone. V gene TRBV9 combines with J gene TRBJ1-2; D remains ambiguous. This CDR3 contains 14 residues. The V end lost 0 bases, the J end lost 2 bases, and 8 bases lay between the germline ends. Germline assignment: CDR1 SGDLS and CDR2 YYNGEE. The DNA of the CDR3 is TGTGCCAGCAGCGTAGGTGAGGGAAACTATGGCTACACCTTC. Amino acids: CASSVGEGNYGYTF.

The V call is TRBV6-6, the J call TRBJ2-2; TRBD2 matches at 14 bases. Looked up from germline, CDR1 is MNHNY and CDR2 is SVGAGI (reference sequence). The CDR3 sequence is 16 residues long. With 4 bases clipped from V and 6 bases from J, the junction kept 4 bases outside the gene matches. In DNA, the CDR3 is TGTGCCAGCAGTTTAGGACTAGCGGGGGGTCCCGGGGAGCTGTTTTTT. Translating gives CASSLGLAGGPGELFF.

V gene TRBV4-1 combines with J gene TRBJ1-6; possibly TRBD1 for D (6 bases). The CDR3 is 13 amino acids. V was pared by 4 bases and J by 13 bases, with 14 bases between. Germline assignment: CDR1 MGHRA and CDR2 YSYEKL. In DNA form, the CDR3 reads TGCGCCAGCAGCCCGACAACAGGGAAGCCCCTCCACTTT. It is translated as CASSPTTGKPLHF.

The gene calls are TRBV14 and TRBJ1-6, with a weak D call TRBD1 (6 bases). CDR3 length: 14 amino acids. Trimming left V 4 bases short and J 7 bases short, with 11 bases between. Per the germline V gene, CDR1 is SGHDN and CDR2 is FVKESK. CDR3 sequence reads: CASSPTGQNSPLHF. As DNA, the CDR3 is TGTGCCAGCAGCCCTACTGGACAGAATTCACCCCTCCACTTT.

The V call is TRBV30, the J call TRBJ2-7, with D unclear. Germline V lookup: CDR1 GTSNPN, CDR2 SVGIG (reference sequence). Deletions cut 3 bases from V and 2 bases from J, with 20 bases between. This CDR3 is 16 amino acids long. The CDR3 DNA is TGTGCCTGGAGCGAGCTTGAGTCCTCATCCGCCTACGAGCAGTACTTC. Its protein is CAWSELESSSAYEQYF.

Worth noting for this clone: Other DNA sequences in the same sample also yield this CDR3. This chain connects TRBV5-1 to TRBJ2-3; tentatively, D is TRBD1 (5 bases). The CDR3 is 15 amino acids. Germline V lookup: CDR1 SGHRS, CDR2 YFSETQ. Between the trimmed V and J ends, which lost 0 bases and 0 bases, there was a span of 8 bases. CDR3 nucleotide sequence: TGCGCCAGCAGCTTGGGGGGCCGAAGCACAGATACGCAGTATTTT. It is translated as CASSLGGRSTDTQYF.

The rearrangement joins TRBV18 to TRBJ1-2; D gene unclear. Germline-derived CDR1 and CDR2 are KGHSH and LQKENI. This CDR3 region has 16 residues. V was clipped by 0 bases and J by 6 bases, with 17 bases between them. The CDR3 nucleotides read TGTGCCAGCTCACCACCGAAAAGCTTTGTCGTAGATGGCTACACCTTC. Translating it yields CASSPPKSFVVDGYTF.

Turning to this clone: Sequence at one end of the junction differs from germline and may be a read error. The rearrangement joins TRBV4-1 to TRBJ1-3, with TRBD1 matching 7 bases. This CDR3 is built from 17 residues. CDR1 is MGHRA, CDR2 YSYEKL, per germline. The CDR3 region has the DNA TGCGCCAGCAGCCAAGATCTCCAGGGGGTCTCTGCAAACACCATATATTTT. Translating it yields CASSQDLQGVSANTIYF.

This clone turned up a few times. The chain joins TRBV12-3 or TRBV12-4 to TRBJ1-2; D unclear. This CDR3 comprises 12 residues. The V gene lost 3 bases and the J gene lost 4 bases, with 6 bases spanning the gap. DNA of the CDR3: TGTGCCAGCAGTTTCGGTAGCTATGGCTACACCTTC. This sequence encodes CASSFGSYGYTF.

The chain couples TRBV10-3 to TRBJ1-1; D is unresolved. CDR3 size: 15 residues. Looked up from germline, CDR1 is ENHRY and CDR2 is SYGVKD. Trimming took 2 bases from V and 0 from J, leaving 10 bases between them. As DNA, the CDR3 is TGTGCCATCAGTGAGGCCTTTGCGATGAACACTGAAGCTTTCTTT. Its translation is CAISEAFAMNTEAFF.

The table lists this clone with a few counts. The chain has TRBV4-1 and TRBJ1-5, with D perhaps matching TRBD1 (6 bases). The CDR3 covers 15 residues. Per the germline V gene, CDR1 is MGHRA and CDR2 is YSYEKL. Trimming stripped 1 base from V and 2 bases from J, with 9 bases between. The CDR3 spells CASSQASGGNQPQHF. In DNA form, the CDR3 reads TGCGCCAGCAGCCAAGCGTCAGGGGGCAATCAGCCCCAGCATTTT.

The CDR3 bases are TGTGCCAGCAGCCCAAGACAACCGATCAATCAGCCCCAGCATTTT. Its protein product is CASSPRQPINQPQHF. This chain joins TRBV28 and TRBJ1-5, with unresolved D. This CDR3 is 15 amino acids long. V shed 6 bases and J shed 3 bases, with 15 bases lying between them. CDR1 is MDHEN and CDR2 is SYDVKM in the germline V gene.

The chain is built from TRBV7-2 and TRBJ2-1, with 9 positions matching TRBD2. V was pared by 5 bases and J by 5 bases, with 4 bases of the junction left unmatched. This CDR3 has 14 residues. Germline V gene lookup returns CDR1 SGHTA and CDR2 FQGNSA. As DNA, the CDR3 is TGTGCCAGCAGCCCGGGACTAGCAGACAATGAGCAGTTCTTC. Its translation is CASSPGLADNEQFF.

The chain links TRBV30 to TRBJ1-6, with TRBD1 identical over 9 bases. The germline gives CDR1 GTSNPN, CDR2 SVGIG (reference sequence). The CDR3 totals 14 residues. After removal of 2 bases from V and 10 bases from J, the junction contained 6 bases not matched to a gene. The DNA for the CDR3 is TGTGCCTGGAGTACCGGGACAGGGCGGTCACCCCTCCACTTT. Translating it yields CAWSTGTGRSPLHF. Drawing the rest from reference TRBV30 and TRBJ1-6, the complete variable domain is SQTIHQWPATLVQPVGSPLSLECTVEGTSNPNLYWYRQAAGRGLQLLFYSVGIGQISSEVPQNLSASRPQDRQFILSSKKLLLSDSGFYLCAWSTGTGRSPLHFGNGTRLTVT.

The chain employs TRBV5-8 and TRBJ2-5; 7 bases match TRBD1. CDR1 and CDR2 (germline): SGHTS, YDEGEE. Unmatched junction bases numbered 7, after V lost 2 bases and J lost 0 bases. The CDR3 extends over 16 amino acids. As DNA, the CDR3 is TGTGCCAGCAGCTTACAGGACAGGCCGTACCAAGAGACCCAGTACTTC. Translation gives CASSLQDRPYQETQYF.